The entry that follows covers one T cell receptor beta chain sequence. The antigen is undetermined. The sample belongs to a study of early T cells in non-severe SARS-CoV-2 infection. Overall study: Bulk RNA isolated from unsorted whole blood underwent sequencing; chains were not paired. Study observations and caveats: Sequences matched to VDJdb favored anti-spike CD8 responses, while private and CD4 specificities were missed.

Individual cDNA molecules each received unique molecular identifiers attached to them. TCRdb re-called the 5' RACE reads through MiXCR, storing one row per CDR3 protein. Of some 70,000 distinct CDR3 sequences in the sample, 9.1% are singletons; the top ten hold 3.2%. This CDR3 has 14 amino acids. Germline-derived CDR1 and CDR2 are MGHDK and SYGVNS. V was pared by 4 bases and J by 6 bases, with 4 bases of the junction left unmatched. The genes are TRBV25-1 and TRBJ2-1, with TRBD1 matching over 9 bases. Sequenced input: whole blood. This TCR was sampled from an adult who was a healthcare worker with PCR-confirmed SARS-CoV-2 infection or an uninfected control (not recorded which). The CDR3 loop is CASSGDREGNEQFF. As DNA, the CDR3 is TGTGCCAGCAGTGGGGACAGGGAGGGCAATGAGCAGTTCTTC.